The subject of this entry is one TCR beta chain. The sample originates from a study of blood T cell repertoires in COVID-19. Looked up from germline, CDR1 is SGHVS and CDR2 is FNYEAQ. This CDR3 comprises 15 residues. V was clipped by 5 bases and J by 8 bases, with 18 bases between them. Per the original data handling: Amplification with reference gene primers provided the estimates of nucleated cell counts. The protocol was immunoSEQ multiplex PCR, while the TCRdb copy is restricted to in-frame clones and leaves out a portion. V and J calls and clone size are as listed in that table; D and trimming were resolved from the DNA. This table holds approximately 350,000 clones, over 80% found once.

The sequenced material came from PBMCs or T cells enriched from blood (not recorded which). This chain links TRBV7-6 with TRBJ1-4; weak D call: TRBD1 (5 bases). This receptor was identified in a woman aged 45-65 years who had recovered from COVID-19. The CDR3 DNA sequence: TGTGCCAGCAGCCCCCGGAGATACGGGGGGGAAAAACTGTTTTTT. Amino acid sequence: CASSPRRYGGEKLFF.